The 9 T cell receptor beta chains below come from one sample, sequenced in a study of T-cell reconstitution after alpha-beta-depleted transplantation in children. Unique molecular identifiers were used in preparing the TCRbeta library. MiXCR, run by TCRdb on the PCR reads, gives a single entry per CDR3 protein. The sample lists over 400,000 distinct CDR3 sequences; over 40% were seen once. The sequencing here drew on PBMCs, taken before TCRalphabeta/CD19-depleted stem cell transplant. The receptors here all came from a girl aged 2 to 10 with aplastic anemia, due to receive a stem cell transplant.

This clonotype has only a few counts. At one of its ends the junction is not consistent with the germline gene, which may arise from a read error. The rearrangement joins TRBV20-1 to TRBJ2-3; TRBD2 agrees at 9 bases. CDR1 and CDR2 (germline): DFQATT, SNEGSKA (reference sequence). CDR3 length: 14 amino acids. The CDR3 reads CRARLGLATDTQYF. CDR3 coding DNA: TGCAGGGCTAGATTAGGACTAGCGACAGATACGCAGTATTTT.

V gene TRBV5-6 combines with J gene TRBJ2-1; TRBD2 aligns across 10 bases. The CDR3 covers 14 residues. With 2 bases clipped from V and 9 bases from J, the junction kept 5 bases outside the gene matches. Germline V gene lookup returns CDR1 SGHDT and CDR2 YYEEEE. As DNA, the CDR3 is TGTGCCAGCAGCTTTGTGGGACTAGCGATTGAGCAGTTCTTC. Protein: CASSFVGLAIEQFF.

The V and J genes are TRBV6-5 and TRBJ2-1; D is ambiguous. The CDR3 contains 16 residues. Trimming stripped 0 bases from V and 0 bases from J, with 9 bases between. The germline gives CDR1 MNHEY, CDR2 SVGAGI. This chain's CDR3 is CASSYSRWDSYNEQFF. The DNA of the CDR3 is TGTGCCAGCAGTTACTCGAGGTGGGACTCCTACAATGAGCAGTTCTTC.

The rearrangement joins TRBV5-6 to TRBJ2-5; no clear D gene. The V end was cut by 3 bases, the J end by 5 bases, with 14 bases between. This CDR3 comprises 14 residues. Per germline, CDR1 SGHDT and CDR2 YYEEEE. The CDR3 spells CASSSRVIRETQYF. CDR3 in DNA: TGTGCCAGCAGCTCCCGAGTAATTCGGGAGACCCAGTACTTC.

To note about this clonotype: At one end the junction does not follow the germline gene, possibly because of a read error. The V call is TRBV6-5, the J call TRBJ2-2; weak D call: TRBD2 (6 bases). The germline V gene has CDR1 MNHEY and CDR2 SVGAGI. This CDR3 is built from 17 residues. The CDR3 region has the DNA TGTGCCGGCAGTTACTCAAAGGACTACGATATCACCGGGGAGCTGTTTTTT. The encoded protein is CAGSYSKDYDITGELFF.

The genes are TRBV10-3 and TRBJ1-1; possible D gene TRBD1, 6 bases. Per germline, CDR1 ENHRY and CDR2 SYGVKD. The CDR3 has 14 amino acids. Trimming removed 0 bases at V and 10 bases at J, with 15 bases between. CDR3 DNA sequence: TGTGCCATCAGTGAGTCTGAGGGGGGCTCCCCAGCTTTCTTT. This sequence encodes CAISESEGGSPAFF.

The chain carries TRBV5-1 and TRBJ2-1, with 10 nucleotides matching TRBD2. This CDR3 comprises 16 residues. V was pared by 0 bases and J by 7 bases, with 7 bases of the junction left unmatched. Looked up from germline, CDR1 is SGHRS and CDR2 is YFSETQ. CDR3 protein: CASSLGGASGRNEQFF. CDR3 sequence (DNA): TGCGCCAGCAGCTTGGGCGGGGCTAGCGGGAGAAATGAGCAGTTCTTC.

This chain connects TRBV27 to TRBJ1-5, with 9 bases that match TRBD1. The CDR3 spans 16 residues. CDR1 MNHEY and CDR2 SMNVEV come from the germline V gene (reference sequence). J was trimmed by 4 bases and V by 0 bases; bases with no gene match: 4. CDR3 in amino acids: CASSLSGTGLNQPQHF. The CDR3 region has the DNA TGTGCCAGCAGTTTATCCGGGACAGGGCTAAATCAGCCCCAGCATTTT.

This sequence joins TRBV27 and TRBJ2-2; D is possibly TRBD2 (6 bases). The V gene lost 2 bases and the J gene lost 7 bases, with 14 bases spanning the gap. This CDR3 has 15 residues. Germline V lookup: CDR1 MNHEY, CDR2 SMNVEV (reference sequence). The chain's CDR3 is CASSLRPGRIGELFF. DNA of the CDR3: TGTGCCAGCAGTTTAAGGCCAGGGAGGATCGGGGAGCTGTTTTTT.